Listed below are T cell receptor beta chains from one sample, sequenced in a study of blood T cell repertoires in COVID-19. The table came from immunoSEQ multiplex PCR; TCRdb's copy has only in-frame clones and leaves some out. The sample lists approximately 160,000 clones, approximately 81% occurring once. Sequencing was done on a sample of peripheral blood. These receptors were collected from a woman between 55 and 75 years old with COVID-19, enrolled during active disease. Both conserved end residues are part of each CDR3. Each record gives: clone size, D gene, V gene, J gene, CDR3 protein, CDR3 DNA. A D gene is named only where the DNA matches it firmly. Size is stated for part of the rows, as once, few or many counts, or as a class when the clone is expanded.

-	-	TRBV3-1/TRBV3-2	TRBJ2-3	CASSQELASADLADTQYF	TGTGCCAGCAGCCAAGAATTGGCTAGCGCCGATCTAGCGGATACGCAGTATTTT
once	TRBD2	TRBV24-1	TRBJ2-3	CATSDSSGRMGTDTQYF	TGTGCCACCAGTGATTCTAGCGGGAGAATGGGCACAGATACGCAGTATTTT
-	TRBD1	TRBV18	TRBJ1-5	CASSPGTGSNQPQHF	TGTGCCAGCTCACCAGGGACAGGCAGCAATCAGCCCCAGCATTTT
-	-	TRBV30	TRBJ1-3	CAWSVGRGIYTIYF	TGTGCCTGGAGTGTGGGCAGGGGAATCTACACCATATATTTT
-	TRBD1	TRBV5-8	TRBJ1-1	CASSQGQGILNTEAFF	TGTGCCAGCAGCCAAGGACAGGGGATATTGAACACTGAAGCTTTCTTT
once	-	TRBV6-5	TRBJ2-3	CASSYREPADTQYF	TGTGCCAGCAGTTACCGGGAGCCAGCAGATACGCAGTATTTT
-	-	TRBV14	TRBJ1-1	CASSQQGNTEAFF	TGTGCCAGCAGCCAACAGGGGAACACTGAAGCTTTCTTT
few	TRBD1	TRBV7-3	TRBJ1-2	CASSSPETGEGGYTF	TGTGCCAGCAGCTCCCCCGAGACAGGGGAAGGAGGCTACACCTTC
-	-	TRBV7-3	TRBJ1-1	CASSLTGQGGTAFF	TGTGCCAGCAGCTTAACGGGGCAGGGTGGTACGGCTTTCTTT
few	-	TRBV5-4	TRBJ1-2	CASSFWSGLSGYTF	TGTGCCAGCAGCTTTTGGTCAGGGCTTTCCGGCTACACCTTC
-	-	TRBV6-5	TRBJ1-2	CASGRGGDYGYTF	TGTGCCAGCGGGAGAGGGGGAGACTATGGCTACACCTTC
-	-	TRBV19	TRBJ2-2	CASSPRRGTGELFF	TGTGCCAGTAGTCCCCGGCGGGGTACCGGGGAGCTGTTTTTT
-	-	TRBV2	TRBJ1-1	CASRPEMNTEAFF	TGTGCCAGCAGGCCTGAGATGAACACTGAAGCTTTCTTT
-	-	TRBV9	TRBJ2-1	CASSVEDSSYNEQFF	TGTGCCAGCAGCGTAGAGGACAGTTCCTACAATGAGCAGTTCTTC
-	TRBD1	TRBV5-1	TRBJ2-2	CASSLGHRGGELFF	TGCGCCAGCAGCTTGGGGCACAGGGGCGGGGAGCTGTTTTTT
-	-	TRBV19	TRBJ1-4	CASSIIRVEKLFF	TGTGCCAGTAGTATTATCCGGGTTGAAAAACTGTTTTTT
-	-	TRBV5-1	TRBJ1-1	CASSSTGINTEAFF	TGCGCCAGCAGCTCCACAGGAATTAACACTGAAGCTTTCTTT
-	-	TRBV9	TRBJ1-6	CASSVAGQNSPLHF	TGTGCCAGCAGCGTTGCTGGGCAGAATTCACCCCTCCACTTT
-	TRBD2	TRBV5-4	TRBJ2-7	CASSTKGLAGLTYEQYF	TGTGCCAGCAGCACCAAGGGACTAGCGGGGCTTACCTACGAGCAGTACTTC
-	-	TRBV30	TRBJ2-2	CAWSVRALTPNTGELFF	TGTGCCTGGAGCGTGAGGGCCCTGACTCCGAACACCGGGGAGCTGTTTTTT
once	TRBD1	TRBV29-1	TRBJ2-2	CSVSSVAGGIGELFF	TGCAGCGTGAGTAGTGTTGCAGGGGGAATCGGGGAGCTGTTTTTT
-	TRBD1	TRBV6-5	TRBJ1-5	CASSLQGSNQPQHF	TGTGCCAGCAGCCTACAGGGGAGCAATCAGCCCCAGCATTTT
-	-	TRBV6-5	TRBJ1-1	CASSYGRVYTEAFF	TGTGCCAGCAGTTACGGCAGGGTATACACTGAAGCTTTCTTT
-	TRBD1	TRBV18	TRBJ2-5	CASSDYGTVQETQYF	TGTGCCAGCTCAGACTACGGGACAGTCCAAGAGACCCAGTACTTC
-	-	TRBV7-8	TRBJ1-1	CASSLDRDTEAFF	TGTGCCAGCAGCTTAGACAGGGACACTGAAGCTTTCTTT
-	TRBD2	TRBV4-1	TRBJ2-7	CASSHPYMELAGAYEQYF	TGCGCCAGCAGCCACCCCTATATGGAACTAGCGGGAGCCTACGAGCAGTACTTC
-	-	TRBV30	TRBJ1-6	CAWIRQLNSPLHF	TGTGCCTGGATAAGACAGCTTAATTCACCCCTCCACTTT
-	TRBD1	TRBV7-8	TRBJ2-1	CASSLNRRQGLEQFF	TGTGCCAGCAGCTTAAATAGACGACAGGGTTTGGAGCAGTTCTTC
-	-	TRBV5-5	TRBJ2-5	CASSLYVALETQYF	TGTGCCAGCAGCTTGTATGTAGCTCTGGAGACCCAGTACTTC
-	-	TRBV5-4	TRBJ1-2	CASSLESGYGYTF	TGTGCCAGCAGCTTGGAGTCGGGGTATGGCTACACCTTC
-	TRBD1	TRBV29-1	TRBJ1-2	CSGDRIGRGYTF	TGCAGCGGGGACAGGATTGGTCGTGGCTACACCTTC
many	-	TRBV10-2	TRBJ2-7	CASSVTSYEQYF	TGCGCCAGCAGTGTAACTAGTTACGAGCAGTACTTC
few	-	TRBV5-4	TRBJ2-1	CASSPAAYNEQFF	TGTGCCAGCAGCCCCGCAGCCTACAATGAGCAGTTCTTC
-	TRBD1	TRBV9	TRBJ1-3	CASSVGQGLSGNTIYF	TGTGCCAGCAGCGTAGGACAGGGTCTCTCTGGAAACACCATATATTTT
-	-	TRBV7-9	TRBJ1-1	CASSDLRSGLTEAFF	TGTGCCAGCAGCGACCTACGCTCTGGGCTCACTGAAGCTTTCTTT
-	-	TRBV7-2	TRBJ1-1	CASSLVYLGATGNTEAFF	TGTGCCAGCAGCTTAGTTTATCTAGGGGCAACGGGGAACACTGAAGCTTTCTTT
-	TRBD1	TRBV6-2/TRBV6-3	TRBJ1-2	CASSWDSYGYTF	TGTGCCAGCAGTTGGGACAGCTATGGCTACACCTTC
-	-	TRBV6-4	TRBJ1-6	CASKRGEGSPLHF	TGTGCCAGCAAAAGAGGCGAGGGTTCACCCCTCCACTTT
once	-	TRBV6-5	TRBJ2-6	CASSYPPGSGANVLTF	TGTGCCAGCAGTTACCCCCCCGGGTCTGGGGCCAACGTCCTGACTTTC
-	-	TRBV18	TRBJ1-1	CASSPLQGTEAFF	TGTGCCAGCTCACCTCTTCAGGGCACTGAAGCTTTCTTT
-	-	TRBV27	TRBJ1-5	CASSFVGNQPQHF	TGTGCCAGCAGTTTTGTAGGCAATCAGCCCCAGCATTTT
-	TRBD1	TRBV9	TRBJ1-3	CASSVGQRPGNTIYF	TGTGCCAGCAGCGTGGGACAGAGACCTGGAAACACCATATATTTT
-	-	TRBV25-1	TRBJ2-1	CASSPGWAGSVNEQFF	TGTGCCAGCAGTCCCGGCTGGGCTGGGAGCGTGAATGAGCAGTTCTTC
-	TRBD2	TRBV18	TRBJ2-1	CASSPPVVAGDDYNEQFF	TGTGCCAGCTCACCACCGGTGGTAGCGGGGGATGACTACAATGAGCAGTTCTTC
-	TRBD1	TRBV7-6	TRBJ1-2	CASSPRQGSGYTF	TGTGCCAGCAGCCCGAGACAGGGTTCCGGCTACACCTTC
-	TRBD1	TRBV15	TRBJ1-5	CATAAGGNLGNQPQHF	TGTGCCACCGCGGCAGGGGGCAATCTAGGCAATCAGCCCCAGCATTTT
few	-	TRBV18	TRBJ2-6	CASSPRESSGANVLTF	TGTGCCAGCTCACCCAGGGAAAGCTCTGGGGCCAACGTCCTGACTTTC
-	TRBD2	TRBV6-5	TRBJ2-3	CASGGSLADTQYF	TGTGCCAGCGGCGGGAGTCTGGCAGATACGCAGTATTTT
-	-	TRBV7-9	TRBJ2-7	CASSRDGPRNEQYF	TGTGCCAGCAGCCGTGATGGGCCTCGAAACGAGCAGTACTTC
-	TRBD2	TRBV3-1/TRBV3-2	TRBJ2-5	CASSRTSGGGQETQYF	TGTGCCAGCAGCCGGACTAGCGGGGGAGGACAAGAGACCCAGTACTTC
-	TRBD2	TRBV18	TRBJ2-7	CASSPLATSGGPGEQYF	TGTGCCAGCTCACCCCTGGCTACTAGCGGGGGGCCTGGCGAGCAGTACTTC
once	-	TRBV5-1	TRBJ2-5	CASSLDPGKETQYF	TGCGCCAGCAGCCTCGACCCGGGGAAAGAGACCCAGTACTTC
-	TRBD2	TRBV2	TRBJ2-1	CASSSTSGRGNEQFF	TGTGCCAGCAGCTCCACTAGCGGGAGAGGGAATGAGCAGTTCTTC
-	-	TRBV13	TRBJ2-2	CASSFRGSTGNTGELFF	TGTGCCAGCAGCTTCAGGGGATCGACAGGGAACACCGGGGAGCTGTTTTTT
few	-	TRBV30	TRBJ1-5	CAWRGPQGRGNQPQHF	TGTGCCTGGAGAGGGCCCCAAGGGAGAGGCAATCAGCCCCAGCATTTT
-	-	TRBV5-1	TRBJ1-6	CASSLGERPLHF	TGCGCCAGCAGCTTGGGAGAAAGACCCCTCCACTTT
-	-	TRBV3-1/TRBV3-2	TRBJ1-4	CASRSQGSANEKLFF	TGTGCCAGCAGAAGTCAGGGTTCGGCTAATGAAAAACTGTTTTTT
-	-	TRBV18	TRBJ2-2	CASSPPDGVSRELFF	TGTGCCAGCTCACCACCCGACGGGGTGAGCAGGGAGCTGTTTTTT
-	-	TRBV6-4	TRBJ1-1	CASSDSSDSPEAFF	TGTGCCAGCAGTGACTCGAGTGACAGTCCTGAAGCTTTCTTT
-	TRBD2	TRBV6-1	TRBJ2-3	CASSREGLGTQYF	TGTGCCAGCAGTAGGGAGGGTCTCGGAACGCAGTATTTT